The clone carrying this TCR beta chain was recorded a few times. Its antigen is undetermined. The CDR3 sequence is 14 residues long. From germline, CDR1 is SGHTS and CDR2 YDEGEE. The V and J ends lost 6 bases and 0 bases respectively, with 11 bases between them. These data belong to a study of cytotoxic CD8 clonotypes in ibrutinib-treated CLL. Regarding the study as a whole: An increase in clonality occurred at ibrutinib response, followed by a return toward baseline at progression. Public clonotypes were uncommon and contracted or stayed stable on treatment. Baseline-level clonality went beyond age-matched healthy donors and moved in step with circulating CD8+ T-cell counts.

The targeted sequencing depth was 1 in 200,000 to 1 in 1 million T cells. TCRdb's copy holds only in-frame clones and misses some; the assay was immunoSEQ multiplex PCR. The repertoire consists of tens of thousands of clones, with about 63% occurring once and the leading ten covering approximately 5.2%. Here the sequenced sample was PBMCs, taken after 12 months of ibrutinib treatment. The chain couples TRBV5-8 to TRBJ2-3; no firm D call. The receptor's source is a human donor with chronic lymphocytic leukemia. The CDR3 DNA reads TGTGCCAGCACCAGCCCGGATAGCACAGATACGCAGTATTTT. Protein: CASTSPDSTDTQYF.